This TCR beta chain was documented in a study of T cell responses to AZD1222 COVID-19 vaccine (dated by TCRdb to 2020 to 2022). For context, the study as a whole: AZD1222 recipients with second doses at about 4 weeks or about 12 weeks were pooled, because spike-specific TCR depth and breadth did not differ between schedules. TCR sequencing covered 233 trial participants: some 210 given two doses of AZD1222 and about 26 given two doses of MenACWY control vaccine. Enrollment into the trials was organized by age into subgroups of 18-55, 56-69 and 70-plus years, and those subgroups contained roughly 150, 30 and 60 TCR-sequenced participants, respectively.

Results and caveats for the whole study, not just this receptor: Most participants were white British and females outnumbered males, and the authors suggested that clonal diversity may have been underestimated. No day 14 peak-response samples were available, so repertoires were characterized only after the peak T cell response. Nearly half of unique spike-specific TCRs reportedly recognized epitopes outside regions mutated in the B.1.351 and B.1.1.7 variants. After two AZD1222 doses, both the breadth and the depth of spike-specific TCRs were significantly higher than at day 0 and than in MenACWY recipients. In the small 56-69-year group, the increase in depth fell short of significance, most likely because of low power. Vaccine-associated CD4 TCRs spanned the whole spike protein, with dominant responses in regions 160-218 and 743-854. Conclusions about previously exposed vaccinees are limited, since just five to seven AZD1222 recipients were seropositive for SARS-CoV-2 at baseline.

Reading the germline V gene gives CDR1 SGHRS and CDR2 YFSETQ. The junction carries 12 bases between V and J, which are trimmed by 4 bases and 7 bases respectively. Including cysteine and phenylalanine, the CDR3 has 13 amino acids. Only the CDR3 DNA stays, 39 bases, in frame from base 1. As to this clone: No cognate antigen has been identified for it. No base qualities exist here, and no much larger clone lies one base off it.

The label giving this sample's time point can be read as: baseline before first vaccination. Samples from vaccinated people were obtained from the UK trials COV001 and COV002, which included a single-blind randomized controlled phase 2/3 trial of AZD1222 (ChAdOx1 nCoV-19) in healthy adults. For TCRbeta chain sequencing, PBMC samples from trial participants were taken at day 0 and at day 28 after the second dose. The CDR3 regions of human TCRbeta chains were analyzed by immunosequencing. In the source study's methods: TCRs in the repertoires were compared against a reference library of SARS-CoV-2-specific TCRs that had been generated with the MIRA antigen-specificity platform. Breadth was defined as the fraction of unique TCRs that were SARS-CoV-2-associated. Depth was defined as the fraction of total T cells that were SARS-CoV-2-associated. Using the MIRA data, every spike-specific TCR was mapped to the spike region that the TCR reacted to and assigned to either a CD4 or a CD8 class. Log10-transformed breadth and depth values were compared by one-way ANOVA with Sidak's multiple comparisons tests. TCRdb holds this immuneACCESS table with in-frame rearrangements only. Some clones are missing; in checked studies, unresolved V genes explain under half, and the rest has no known cause. That table supplies the V and J calls and clone size; D and trimming were determined from the DNA. In all, the sample holds around 99,000 clones, and about 89% of those were seen once. The leading ten clones occupy approximately 7.6% of the sample.

The clonotype originates from an adult in good health. Sequencing was performed on peripheral blood, taken on day 0 of AZD1222 vaccination. This sequence uses TRBV5-1 and TRBJ1-5, with the D segment identity uncertain. The nucleotide sequence reads as follows: TGCGCCAGCAGCGCCTCGGGTGGGCAGCCCCAGCATTTT. It translates as CASSASGGQPQHF.